The source of this T cell receptor (beta chain) is a study of CD8 T cells in Susac syndrome. Study-wide background: The sequenced Susac syndrome patients included about six who had clinically active disease and 8 or 9 who were in remission. Susac syndrome patients were untreated, on corticosteroids with some adding intravenous immunoglobulin, or on intravenous immunoglobulin only.

The CDR3 is made up of 12 amino acids. Trimming cost V 6 bases and J 5 bases, with 10 bases left between them. CDR1 is SGHDT, CDR2 YYEEEE, per germline. After extraction with the RNeasy kit, about 0.45 to 1 ug of the RNA was reverse transcribed using random hexamers. TCRdb recomputed calls from the immunoSEQ multiplex PCR reads with MiXCR, one row per CDR3 protein. The table has under 200,000 distinct CDR3 sequences, approximately 95% seen once. The chain is built from TRBV5-6 and TRBJ2-3; no clear D gene. Sequenced: CD8+ T cells from PBMCs. The clonotype was recovered from a human donor with Susac syndrome. CDR3 coding DNA: TGTGCCAGCACCCGCACCGGAGATACGCAGTATTTT. Residues: CASTRTGDTQYF.